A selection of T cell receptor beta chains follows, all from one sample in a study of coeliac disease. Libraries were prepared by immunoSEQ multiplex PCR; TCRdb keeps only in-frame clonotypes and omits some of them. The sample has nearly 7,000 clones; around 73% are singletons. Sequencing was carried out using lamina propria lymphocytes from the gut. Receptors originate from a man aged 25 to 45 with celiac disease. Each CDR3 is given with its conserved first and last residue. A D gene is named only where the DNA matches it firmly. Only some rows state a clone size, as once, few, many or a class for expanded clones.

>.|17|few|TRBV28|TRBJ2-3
CASSLLIGGGEADTQYF
TGTGCCAGCAGTTTGCTGATTGGGGGGGGCGAGGCGGATACGCAGTATTTT
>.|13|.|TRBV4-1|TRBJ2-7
CASSRGILDEQYF
TGCGCCAGCAGCCGGGGAATACTAGACGAGCAGTACTTC
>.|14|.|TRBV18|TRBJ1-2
CASSPLQENYGYTF
TGTGCCAGCTCACCTCTACAGGAGAACTATGGCTACACCTTC
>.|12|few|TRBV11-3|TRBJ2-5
CASSEGRGTQYF
TGTGCCAGCAGCGAGGGCCGGGGGACCCAGTACTTC
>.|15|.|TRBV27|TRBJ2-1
CASSSLARGDNEQFF
TGTGCCAGCAGTTCGCTAGCGCGAGGAGACAATGAGCAGTTCTTC
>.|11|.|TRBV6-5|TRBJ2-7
CAVGPPHEQYF
TGTGCCGTGGGCCCACCCCACGAGCAGTACTTC
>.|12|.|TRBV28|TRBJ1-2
CASSRQNYGYTF
TGTGCCAGCAGCAGGCAAAACTATGGCTACACCTTC
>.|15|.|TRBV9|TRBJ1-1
CASSVFEQADTKAFF
TGTGCCAGCAGCGTATTTGAACAGGCGGACACTAAAGCTTTCTTT
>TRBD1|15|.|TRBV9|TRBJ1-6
CASSVSGQGGSPLHF
TGTGCCAGCAGCGTAAGTGGACAGGGAGGGTCACCCCTCCACTTT
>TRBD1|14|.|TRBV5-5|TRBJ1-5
CASSIQGAGEPQHF
TGTGCCAGCAGCATACAGGGGGCTGGGGAGCCCCAGCATTTT
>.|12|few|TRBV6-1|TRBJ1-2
CASTGHFYGYTF
TGTGCCAGCACGGGACACTTCTATGGCTACACCTTC
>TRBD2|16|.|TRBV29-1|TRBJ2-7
CSVEDRTSGSNYEQYF
TGCAGCGTTGAAGATCGGACTAGCGGGAGTAACTACGAGCAGTACTTC
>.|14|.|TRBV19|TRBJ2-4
CASSRALAKNIQYF
TGTGCCAGTAGCAGGGCACTAGCCAAAAACATTCAGTACTTC
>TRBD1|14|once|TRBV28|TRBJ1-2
CASSSPGGGGGYTF
TGTGCCAGCAGTAGCCCAGGGGGTGGGGGAGGCTACACCTTC
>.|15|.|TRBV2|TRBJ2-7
CASRRGGGSFYEQYF
TGTGCCAGCAGAAGGGGGGGAGGGTCTTTCTACGAGCAGTACTTC
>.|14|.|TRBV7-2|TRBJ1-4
CASSLHRDYEKLFF
TGTGCCAGCAGCTTACACAGGGATTACGAAAAACTGTTTTTT
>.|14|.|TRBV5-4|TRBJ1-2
CASSPDGTYYGYTF
TGTGCCAGCAGCCCGGACGGGACTTACTATGGCTACACCTTC